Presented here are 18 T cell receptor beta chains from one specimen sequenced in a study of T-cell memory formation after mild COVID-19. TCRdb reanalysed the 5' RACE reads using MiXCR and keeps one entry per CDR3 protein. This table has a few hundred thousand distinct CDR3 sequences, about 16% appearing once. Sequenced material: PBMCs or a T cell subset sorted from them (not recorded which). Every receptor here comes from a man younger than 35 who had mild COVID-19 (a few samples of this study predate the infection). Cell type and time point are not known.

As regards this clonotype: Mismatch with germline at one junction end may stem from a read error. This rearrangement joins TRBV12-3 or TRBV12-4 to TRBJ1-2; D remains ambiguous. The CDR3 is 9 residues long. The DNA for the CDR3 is TGTGCCACCGGCCCCCCGGTTGTCTTC. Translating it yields CATGPPVVF.

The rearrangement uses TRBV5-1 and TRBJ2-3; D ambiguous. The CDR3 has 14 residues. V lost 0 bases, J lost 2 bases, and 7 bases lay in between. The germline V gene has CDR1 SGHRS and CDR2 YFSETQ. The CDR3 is CASSLGAYTDTQYF. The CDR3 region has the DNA TGCGCCAGCAGCTTGGGAGCCTACACAGATACGCAGTATTTT.

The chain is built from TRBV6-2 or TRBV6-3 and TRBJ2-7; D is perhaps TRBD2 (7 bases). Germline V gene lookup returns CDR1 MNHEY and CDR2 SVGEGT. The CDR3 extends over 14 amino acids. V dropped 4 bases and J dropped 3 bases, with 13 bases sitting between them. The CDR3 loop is CASSSRGGGYEQYF. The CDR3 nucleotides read TGTGCCAGCAGTTCCCGAGGGGGGGGCTACGAGCAGTACTTC.

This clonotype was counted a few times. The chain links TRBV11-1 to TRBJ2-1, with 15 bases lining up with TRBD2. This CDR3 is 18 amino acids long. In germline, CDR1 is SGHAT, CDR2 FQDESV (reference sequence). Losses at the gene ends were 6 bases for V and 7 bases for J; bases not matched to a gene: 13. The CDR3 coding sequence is TGTGCCAGCAGGGGACTAGCGGGGGGCTTAGCCCCTGAAAATGAGCAGTTCTTC. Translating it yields CASRGLAGGLAPENEQFF.

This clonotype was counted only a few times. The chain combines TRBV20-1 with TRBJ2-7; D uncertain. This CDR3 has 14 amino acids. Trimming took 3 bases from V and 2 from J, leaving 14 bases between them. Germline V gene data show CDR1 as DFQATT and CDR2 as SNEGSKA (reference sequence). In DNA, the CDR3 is TGCAGTGCTAGCCCTCCTGAGACCCCCTACGAGCAGTACTTC. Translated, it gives CSASPPETPYEQYF.

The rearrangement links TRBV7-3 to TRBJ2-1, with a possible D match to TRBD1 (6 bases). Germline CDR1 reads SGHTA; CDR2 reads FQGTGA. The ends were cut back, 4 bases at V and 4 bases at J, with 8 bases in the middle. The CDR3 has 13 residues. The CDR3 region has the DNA TGTGCCAGCAGCTGGGACACATACAATGAGCAGTTCTTC. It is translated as CASSWDTYNEQFF.

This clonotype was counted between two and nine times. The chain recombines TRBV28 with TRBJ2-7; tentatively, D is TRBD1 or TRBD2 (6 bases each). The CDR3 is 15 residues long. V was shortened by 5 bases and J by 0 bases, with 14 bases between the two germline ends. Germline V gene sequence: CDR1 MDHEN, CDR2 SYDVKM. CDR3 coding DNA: TGTGCCAGCAGTCCTAGGGGGGTCGGCTCCTACGAGCAGTACGTC. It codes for CASSPRGVGSYEQYV.

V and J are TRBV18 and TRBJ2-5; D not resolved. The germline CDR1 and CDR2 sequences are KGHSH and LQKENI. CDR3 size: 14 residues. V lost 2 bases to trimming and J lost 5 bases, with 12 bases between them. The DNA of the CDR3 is TGTGCCAGCTCACCAGGGAACAGCCCGGAGACCCAGTACTTC. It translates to CASSPGNSPETQYF. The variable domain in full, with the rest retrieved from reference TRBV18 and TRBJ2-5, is NAGVMQNPRHLVRRRGQEARLRCSPMKGHSHVYWYRQLPEEGLKFMVYLQKENIIDESGMPKERFSAEFPKEGPSILRIQQVVRGDSAAYFCASSPGNSPETQYFGPGTRLLVL.

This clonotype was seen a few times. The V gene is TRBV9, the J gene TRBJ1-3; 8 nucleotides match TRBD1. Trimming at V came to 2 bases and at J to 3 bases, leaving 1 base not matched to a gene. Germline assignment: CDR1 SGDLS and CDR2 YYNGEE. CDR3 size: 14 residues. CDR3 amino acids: CASSVTGGGNTIYF. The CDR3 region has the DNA TGTGCCAGCAGCGTCACAGGGGGTGGAAACACCATATATTTT.

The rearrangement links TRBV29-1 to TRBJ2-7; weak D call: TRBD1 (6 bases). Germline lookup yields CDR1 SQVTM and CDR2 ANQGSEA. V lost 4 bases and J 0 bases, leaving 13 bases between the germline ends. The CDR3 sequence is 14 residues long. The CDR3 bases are TGCAGCGTTGTCCGGGACACTCCCTCCTACGAGCAGTACTTC. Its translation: CSVVRDTPSYEQYF.

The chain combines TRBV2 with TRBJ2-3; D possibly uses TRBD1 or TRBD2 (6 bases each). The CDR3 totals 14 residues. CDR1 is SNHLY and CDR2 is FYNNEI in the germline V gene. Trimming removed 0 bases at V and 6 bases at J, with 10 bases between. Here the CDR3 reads CASSEAWGADTQYF. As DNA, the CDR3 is TGTGCCAGCAGTGAAGCGTGGGGGGCGGATACGCAGTATTTT.

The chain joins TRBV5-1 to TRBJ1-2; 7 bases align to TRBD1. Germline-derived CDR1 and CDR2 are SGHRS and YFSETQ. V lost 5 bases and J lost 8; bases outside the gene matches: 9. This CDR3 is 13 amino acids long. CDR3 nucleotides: TGCGCCAGCAGTTATACAGGGGAGGTCGGCTACACCTTC. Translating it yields CASSYTGEVGYTF.

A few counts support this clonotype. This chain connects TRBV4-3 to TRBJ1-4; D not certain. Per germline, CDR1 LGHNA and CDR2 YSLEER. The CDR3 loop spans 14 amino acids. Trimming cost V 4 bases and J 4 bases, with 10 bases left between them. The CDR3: CASSRGFDNEKLFF. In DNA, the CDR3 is TGCGCCAGCAGCCGAGGGTTTGATAATGAAAAACTGTTTTTT.

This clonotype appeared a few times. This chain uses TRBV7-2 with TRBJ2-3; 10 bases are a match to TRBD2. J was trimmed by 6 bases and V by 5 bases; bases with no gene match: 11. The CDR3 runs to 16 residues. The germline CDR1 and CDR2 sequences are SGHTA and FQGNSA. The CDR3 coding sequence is TGTGCCAGCAGCGACATACTAGCGGGAACGGGGGATACGCAGTATTTT. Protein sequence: CASSDILAGTGDTQYF.

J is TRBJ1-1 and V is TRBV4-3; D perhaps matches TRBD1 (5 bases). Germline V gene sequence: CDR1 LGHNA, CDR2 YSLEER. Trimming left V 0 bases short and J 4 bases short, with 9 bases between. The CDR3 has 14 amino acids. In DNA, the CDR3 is TGCGCCAGCAGCCAAGACAGGGCGAGCACTGAAGCTTTCTTT. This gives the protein CASSQDRASTEAFF.

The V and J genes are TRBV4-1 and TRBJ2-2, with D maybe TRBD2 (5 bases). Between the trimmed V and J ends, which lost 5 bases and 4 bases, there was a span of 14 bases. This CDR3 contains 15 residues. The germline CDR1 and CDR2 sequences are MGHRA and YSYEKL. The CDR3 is CASSVPGTGTGELFF. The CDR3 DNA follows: TGCGCCAGCAGCGTTCCGGGAACGGGCACCGGGGAGCTGTTTTTT.

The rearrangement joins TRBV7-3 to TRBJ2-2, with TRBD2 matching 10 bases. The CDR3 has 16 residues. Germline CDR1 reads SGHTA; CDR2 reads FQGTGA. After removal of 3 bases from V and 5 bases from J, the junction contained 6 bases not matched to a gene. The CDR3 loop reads CASSFLAGGWTGELFF. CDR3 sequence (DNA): TGTGCCAGCAGCTTTTTAGCGGGGGGCTGGACCGGGGAGCTGTTTTTT.

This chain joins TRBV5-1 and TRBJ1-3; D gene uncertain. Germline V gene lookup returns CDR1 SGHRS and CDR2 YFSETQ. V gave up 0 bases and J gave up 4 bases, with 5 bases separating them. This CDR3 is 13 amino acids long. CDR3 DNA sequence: TGCGCCAGCAGCTTGGACATCGGAAACACCATATATTTT. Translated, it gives CASSLDIGNTIYF.